The source of this T cell receptor beta chain is a study of blood T cell repertoires in COVID-19. Study in general: From the United States, Italy and Spain came samples of acute and convalescent COVID-19. The analysed material was cDNA or gDNA that came from T cells, B-cell-depleted T cells, or PBMCs.

Study processing details: Estimated nucleated cell counts came from reference gene primer amplification. Profiled with immunoSEQ multiplex PCR; TCRdb holds only in-frame clones, not every one. The V and J calls and clone size come from that table; D and trimming were worked out from the DNA. The sample has some 150,000 clones, more than 80% seen once. Trimming cost V 10 bases and J 2 bases, with 19 bases left between them. Germline loops: CDR1 LNHDA, CDR2 SQIVND (reference sequence). This CDR3 spans 15 amino acids. The V call is TRBV19, the J call TRBJ2-3; tentatively, D is TRBD2 (7 bases). The TCR was taken from a man aged 60-69 years with acute or convalescent COVID-19. Source material: peripheral blood. The CDR3 DNA follows: TGTGCCACCAAGGCCGAGGGGGGGAACACAGATACGCAGTATTTT. Protein sequence: CATKAEGGNTDTQYF.